This TCR beta chain was profiled in a study of T-cell reconstitution after alpha-beta-depleted transplantation in children. A library of TCRbeta sequences, prepared with unique molecular identifiers, was generated. TCRdb reprocessed the PCR reads via MiXCR and lists one record per CDR3 protein. The sample includes around 180,000 distinct CDR3 sequences, around 10% of them seen just once. This clonotype appeared many times. The receptor's source is a boy aged 2 to 9 with acute myeloid leukemia, due to receive a stem cell transplant. The material sequenced was PBMCs, taken before TCRalphabeta/CD19-depleted stem cell transplant.

CDR3 sequence (DNA): TGCGCCAGCTCCGATTTAGCGGATGAGCAGTTCTTC. This gives the protein CASSDLADEQFF. The V gene is TRBV10-2, the J gene TRBJ2-1; a weak D match, TRBD2 (6 bases). V shed 8 bases and J shed 8 bases, with 13 bases lying between them. The CDR3 loop spans 12 amino acids. Germline values: CDR1 WSHSY, CDR2 SAAADI.